This T cell receptor (beta chain) was recovered during a study of T cell responses to AZD1222 COVID-19 vaccine. About this clone: Antigen: not known.

The table came from immunoSEQ multiplex PCR; TCRdb's copy has only in-frame clones and leaves some out. Altogether about 150,000 clones are present, 90% being singletons, with the ten largest covering approximately 1.8%. Germline V lookup: CDR1 LGHNA, CDR2 YSLEER. V was clipped by 3 bases and J by 8 bases; unmatched bases: 11. CDR3 length: 15 residues. Study conclusions and caveats: In all cases, repertoires were sampled only after the peak T cell response. Per reports, nearly half of all spike-specific TCRs target regions that are unmutated in variants.

Sequencing used peripheral blood, obtained on day 0 of AZD1222 vaccination. This TCR was recovered from an adult in good health. This rearrangement joins TRBV4-3 to TRBJ1-2; 8 bases map to TRBD1. In nucleotides, the CDR3 is TGCGCCAGCAGCCATGGATTGACAGGGGCTGAAGGCTACACCTTC. Its translation: CASSHGLTGAEGYTF.